The 7 T cell receptor beta chains reported below all come from one sample, sequenced in a study of shared clonotypes between healthy human individuals. Here immunoSEQ multiplex PCR was the method, and the copy in TCRdb shows in-frame clones only, minus some. The data show nearly 600,000 clones, roughly 95% seen once. Naive CD8 cells comprised CD45RO-negative, CCR7-positively selected cells, excluding terminally differentiated effector memory CD45RA+ cells. The material sequenced was naive CD8+ T cells sorted from blood. The receptors stem from a woman aged 25 to 39 in good health.

This sequence joins TRBV27 and TRBJ2-5; D remains unclear. Gene TRBJ2-7 matches the end of the DNA better, so the J call may be wrong. CDR3 length equals 13 residues. Germline CDR1 and CDR2: MNHEY and SMNVEV (reference sequence). The CDR3 region has the DNA TGTGCCAGCAGTTTGCTCAGCTCCTACGAGCAGTACTTC. Protein sequence: CASSLLSSYEQYF.

The chain links TRBV10-1 to TRBJ2-1; D tentatively fits TRBD1 or TRBD2 (5 bases each). The CDR3 consists of 11 residues. Trimming pared 2 bases from V and 9 bases from J, leaving 5 bases between. In germline, CDR1 is WNHNN, CDR2 SYGVQD (reference sequence). This CDR3 reads CASSEGGEQFF. CDR3 in DNA: TGCGCCAGCAGTGAGGGGGGTGAGCAGTTCTTC.

This sequence joins TRBV15 and TRBJ2-7; the D gene is possibly TRBD2 (6 bases). This CDR3 region has 14 residues. V was trimmed by 2 bases and J by 5 bases, leaving 13 bases between them. Germline V CDR1 and CDR2: LNHNV, YYDKDF (reference sequence). DNA for the CDR3: TGTGCCACCAGCAGATGGGGGAGGAAAGACGAGCAGTACTTC. It codes for CATSRWGRKDEQYF.

V gene TRBV9 combines with J gene TRBJ2-7; TRBD2 might be the D (5 bases). The germline CDR1 and CDR2 sequences are SGDLS and YYNGEE. The CDR3 sequence is 13 residues long. The V and J ends lost 6 bases and 2 bases respectively, with 12 bases between them. As DNA, the CDR3 is TGTGCCAGCAACGCGGGCAATGCCTACGAGCAGTACTTC. This sequence encodes CASNAGNAYEQYF.

The V gene is TRBV4-2, the J gene TRBJ2-7; tentatively, D is TRBD2 (5 bases). This CDR3 comprises 15 residues. Trimming took 4 bases from V and 1 from J, leaving 14 bases between them. Germline V gives CDR1 LGHNA, CDR2 YNFKEQ. Here the CDR3 DNA reads TGTGCCAGCAGCCCAGAAGCGGCAATATCCTACGAGCAGTACTTC. Its translation: CASSPEAAISYEQYF.

The gene calls are TRBV6-5 and TRBJ2-7, with D tentatively TRBD1 (5 bases). CDR1 MNHEY and CDR2 SVGAGI come from the germline V gene. The CDR3 has 14 amino acids. Trimming stripped 2 bases from V and 1 base from J, with 9 bases between. CDR3 residues: CASSYDGASYEQYF. DNA of the CDR3: TGTGCCAGCAGTTACGATGGGGCATCCTACGAGCAGTACTTC.

This clone appeared a single time. This sequence joins TRBV29-1 and TRBJ2-2; 7 bases line up with TRBD1. In germline, CDR1 is SQVTM, CDR2 ANQGSEA. This CDR3 is 17 amino acids long. Unmatched junction bases numbered 9, after V lost 0 bases and J lost 2 bases. CDR3 in amino acids: CSVEDAPGQTNTGELFF. The DNA of the CDR3 is TGCAGCGTTGAAGATGCCCCGGGACAGACTAACACCGGGGAGCTGTTTTTT.